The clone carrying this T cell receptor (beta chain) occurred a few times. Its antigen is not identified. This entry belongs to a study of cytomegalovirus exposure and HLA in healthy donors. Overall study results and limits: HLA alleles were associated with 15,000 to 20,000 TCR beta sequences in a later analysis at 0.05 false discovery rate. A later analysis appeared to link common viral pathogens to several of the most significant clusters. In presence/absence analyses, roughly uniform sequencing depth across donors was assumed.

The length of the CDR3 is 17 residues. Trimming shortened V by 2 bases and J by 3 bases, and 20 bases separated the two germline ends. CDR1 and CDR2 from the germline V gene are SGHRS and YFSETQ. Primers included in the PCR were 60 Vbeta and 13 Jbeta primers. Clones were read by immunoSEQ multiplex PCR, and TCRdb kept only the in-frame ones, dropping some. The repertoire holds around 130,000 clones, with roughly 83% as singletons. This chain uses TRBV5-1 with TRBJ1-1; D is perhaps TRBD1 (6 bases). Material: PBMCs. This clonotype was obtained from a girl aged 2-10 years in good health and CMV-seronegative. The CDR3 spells CASSLQGLGRVDTEAFF. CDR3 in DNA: TGCGCCAGCAGCTTACAGGGTCTCGGTAGGGTTGACACTGAAGCTTTCTTT.